Listed here is a single TCR beta chain. The germline V gene encodes CDR1 SQVTM and CDR2 ANQGSEA. V was trimmed by 6 bases and J by 2 bases, leaving 4 bases between them. This CDR3 contains 10 residues. The data are from a study of blood T cell repertoires in COVID-19. Background on the study: Samples of COVID-19 (acute and convalescent) were obtained from the United States, Italy and Spain. The cDNA or gDNA used as material had been derived from T cells, B-cell-depleted T cells, or PBMCs.

While infection was still active, Seattle patients were enrolled and then followed longitudinally. Profiling relied on immunoSEQ multiplex PCR, and the TCRdb table lists in-frame clones only, not all of them. The profile shows 290,000 or so clones, roughly nine tenths of them singletons. The chain recombines TRBV29-1 with TRBJ1-1; D unresolved. This TCR was recovered from a woman aged 25 to 39 with COVID-19, enrolled during active disease. The specimen was peripheral blood. The CDR3 region has the DNA TGCAGCGTACTAAACACTGAAGCTTTCTTT. Translation: CSVLNTEAFF.